The source of this T cell receptor (beta chain) is a study of cytomegalovirus exposure and HLA in healthy donors. Trimming left V 2 bases short and J 3 bases short, with 12 bases between. The V gene's germline CDR1 is SGHRS and CDR2 YFSETQ. CDR3 length: 14 amino acids. Donors were nominally healthy when sampled, though unrecorded immune exposures were likely. The sample holds a few counts of this clone. Other DNA sequences in the same sample also yield this CDR3. The PCR was carried out with 60 Vbeta primers and 13 Jbeta primers. Sequencing was performed with immunoSEQ multiplex PCR; in TCRdb, only in-frame clones are kept and a portion is missing. Of 110,000 to 150,000 clones listed, about 80% are singletons.

The receptor's source is a woman in her 30s in good health and CMV-seronegative. This sequence joins TRBV5-1 and TRBJ2-7, with D unresolved. The sample taken for sequencing was PBMCs. CDR3 protein: CASSLVTGGYEQYF. The CDR3 DNA reads as TGCGCCAGCAGCTTAGTGACTGGCGGCTACGAGCAGTACTTC. Looking up the rest from reference TRBV5-1 and TRBJ2-7 gives the full variable domain: KAGVTQTPRYLIKTRGQQVTLSCSPISGHRSVSWYQQTPGQGLQFLFEYFSETQRNKGNFPGRFSGRQFSNSRSEMNVSTLELGDSALYLCASSLVTGGYEQYFGPGTRLTVT.